The entry below gives a single T cell receptor (beta chain) sequence along with its context. Its specificity is not known. Time point: patch test 3, about 24 weeks after DPC sensitization. The treatment denotes: therapeutic diphenylcyclopropenone sensitization with weekly scalp DPC. Donors were 18 to 70-year-old alopecia patients suitable for DPC. This sample was included in a study of human T cells and chemical hapten exposure. Whole-study results and caveats: Clustering by CDR3 similarity yielded significantly more large clusters from expanded TCRs than controls. The donor cohort had alopecia, so its immune response may not match that of healthy people.

TCRdb reanalysed the RACE reads using MiXCR and keeps one entry per CDR3 protein. The data contain about 76,000 distinct CDR3 sequences, 10% to 15% of them singletons. V shed 6 bases and J shed 3 bases, with 8 bases lying between them. Germline loops: CDR1 MNHEY, CDR2 SVGAGI. The CDR3 consists of 12 residues. The sequenced sample was whole blood, obtained in connection with sensitization to the hapten diphenylcyclopropenone (DPC). The rearrangement uses TRBV6-5 and TRBJ2-5; D gene ambiguous. The sequence was collected from a woman between 45 and 60 years old with alopecia areata. Some clones in this sample may be carry-over from other donors' samples. DNA for the CDR3: TGTGCCAGCAGAACAAAAAAAGAGACCCAGTACTTC. Its translation: CASRTKKETQYF.